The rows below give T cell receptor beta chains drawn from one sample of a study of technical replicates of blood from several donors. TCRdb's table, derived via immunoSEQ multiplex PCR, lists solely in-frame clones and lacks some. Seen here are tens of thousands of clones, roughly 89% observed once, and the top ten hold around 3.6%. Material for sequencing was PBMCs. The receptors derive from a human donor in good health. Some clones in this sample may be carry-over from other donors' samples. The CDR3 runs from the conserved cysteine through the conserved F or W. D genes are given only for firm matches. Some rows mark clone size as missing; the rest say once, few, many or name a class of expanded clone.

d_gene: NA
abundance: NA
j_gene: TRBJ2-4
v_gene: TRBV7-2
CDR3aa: CASSLGASPPQNIQYF
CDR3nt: TGTGCCAGCAGCTTAGGAGCCTCCCCACCCCAAAACATTCAGTACTTC

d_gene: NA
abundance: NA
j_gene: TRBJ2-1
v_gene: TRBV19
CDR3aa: CASSSHRLGEQFF
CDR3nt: TGTGCCAGTAGTAGTCACAGGTTAGGCGAGCAGTTCTTC

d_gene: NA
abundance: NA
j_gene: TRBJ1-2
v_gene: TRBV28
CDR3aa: CASSLSQAGGYTF
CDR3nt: TGTGCCAGCAGTTTATCACAGGCGGGGGGCTACACCTTC

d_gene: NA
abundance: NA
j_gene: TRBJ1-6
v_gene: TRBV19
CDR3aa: CASSIGRGGNSPLHF
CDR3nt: TGTGCCAGTAGTATAGGACGAGGGGGTAATTCACCCCTCCACTTT

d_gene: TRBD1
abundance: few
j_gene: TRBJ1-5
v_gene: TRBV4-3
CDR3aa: CASSQDYTGDQPQHF
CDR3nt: TGCGCCAGCAGCCAAGATTACACAGGGGATCAGCCCCAGCATTTT

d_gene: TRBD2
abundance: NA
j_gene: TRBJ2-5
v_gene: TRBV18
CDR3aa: CASSPTTGGFQETQYF
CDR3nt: TGTGCCAGCTCACCTACAACGGGAGGGTTCCAAGAGACCCAGTACTTC

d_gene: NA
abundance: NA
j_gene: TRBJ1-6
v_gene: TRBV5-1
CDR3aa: CASSLAGMGRSSYNSPLHF
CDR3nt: TGCGCCAGCAGCTTGGCCGGGATGGGGAGGAGCTCCTATAATTCACCCCTCCACTTT

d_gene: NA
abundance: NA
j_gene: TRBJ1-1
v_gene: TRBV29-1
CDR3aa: CSVTDSYTEAFF
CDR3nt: TGCAGCGTGACGGACAGTTACACTGAAGCTTTCTTT

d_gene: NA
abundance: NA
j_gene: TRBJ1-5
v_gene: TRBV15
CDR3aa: CATSGFGQPQHF
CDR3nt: TGTGCCACCAGCGGCTTCGGGCAGCCCCAGCATTTT

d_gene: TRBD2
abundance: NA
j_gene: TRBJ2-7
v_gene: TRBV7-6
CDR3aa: CASSSLPAIAGETYEQYF
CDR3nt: TGTGCCAGCAGCTCCCTCCCAGCGATAGCGGGGGAAACCTACGAGCAGTACTTC

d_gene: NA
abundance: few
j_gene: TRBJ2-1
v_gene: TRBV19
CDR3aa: CLGKGVRNEQFF
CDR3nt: TGTTTAGGAAAGGGAGTGCGGAATGAGCAGTTCTTC

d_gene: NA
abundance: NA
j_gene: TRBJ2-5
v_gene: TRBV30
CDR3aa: CAWSVVAETQYF
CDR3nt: TGTGCCTGGAGTGTAGTGGCTGAGACCCAGTACTTC

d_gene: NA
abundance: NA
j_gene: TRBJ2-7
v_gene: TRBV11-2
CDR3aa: CASSLVTGEQYF
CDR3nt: TGTGCCAGCAGCTTAGTCACGGGGGAGCAGTACTTC

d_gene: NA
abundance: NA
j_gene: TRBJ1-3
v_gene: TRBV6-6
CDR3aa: CASSYSKGQGGNTIYF
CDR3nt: TGTGCCAGCAGTTACTCGAAGGGCCAGGGCGGAAACACCATATATTTT

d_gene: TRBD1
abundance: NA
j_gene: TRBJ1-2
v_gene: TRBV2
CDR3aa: CASSEDGGQAGYTF
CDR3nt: TGTGCCAGCAGTGAAGACGGGGGACAGGCTGGCTACACCTTC

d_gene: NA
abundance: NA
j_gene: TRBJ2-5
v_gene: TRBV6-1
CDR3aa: CASSSAMGGQETQYF
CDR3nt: TGTGCCAGCAGTTCGGCAATGGGGGGACAAGAGACCCAGTACTTC

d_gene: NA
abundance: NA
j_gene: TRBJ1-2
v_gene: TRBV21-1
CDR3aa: CASSNGTARGYTF
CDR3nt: TGTGCCAGCAGCAATGGGACAGCCCGCGGCTACACCTTC

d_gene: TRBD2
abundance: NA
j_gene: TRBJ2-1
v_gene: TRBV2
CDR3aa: CASGRAGVEQFF
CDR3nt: TGTGCCAGCGGTCGAGCGGGAGTTGAGCAGTTCTTC

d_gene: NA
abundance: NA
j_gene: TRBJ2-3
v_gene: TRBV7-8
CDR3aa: CASIPQATRSDTQYF
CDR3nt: TGTGCCAGCATCCCCCAGGCCACCCGTTCGGATACGCAGTATTTT

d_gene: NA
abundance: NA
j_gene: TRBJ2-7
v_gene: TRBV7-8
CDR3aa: CASSLVGEGLRGKPYEQYF
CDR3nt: TGTGCCAGCAGCTTAGTAGGGGAGGGTTTGAGGGGGAAACCCTACGAGCAGTACTTC

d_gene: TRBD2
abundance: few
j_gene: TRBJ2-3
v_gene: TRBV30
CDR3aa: CAGLAGDTQYF
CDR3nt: TGTGCGGGACTAGCGGGAGATACGCAGTATTTT

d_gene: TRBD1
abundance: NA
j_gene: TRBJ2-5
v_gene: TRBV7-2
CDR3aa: CASSGQGAKETQYF
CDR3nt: TGTGCCAGCTCCGGACAGGGGGCGAAAGAGACCCAGTACTTC

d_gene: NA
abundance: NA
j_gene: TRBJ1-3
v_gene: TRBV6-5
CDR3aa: CASSYQGFGNTIYF
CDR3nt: TGTGCCAGCAGTTACCAGGGATTTGGAAACACCATATATTTT

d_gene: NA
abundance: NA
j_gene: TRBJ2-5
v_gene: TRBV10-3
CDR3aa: CAIRPGVRGQETQYF
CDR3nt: TGTGCCATCAGACCAGGGGTAAGGGGCCAAGAGACCCAGTACTTC

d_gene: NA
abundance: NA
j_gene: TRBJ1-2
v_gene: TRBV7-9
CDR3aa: CASSLAGVGYGYTF
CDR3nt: TGTGCCAGCAGCTTAGCAGGGGTCGGCTATGGCTACACCTTC

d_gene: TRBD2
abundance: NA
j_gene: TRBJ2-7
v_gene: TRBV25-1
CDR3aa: CASSDTWTSGAKQYF
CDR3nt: TGTGCCAGCAGTGATACTTGGACTAGCGGGGCGAAGCAGTACTTC

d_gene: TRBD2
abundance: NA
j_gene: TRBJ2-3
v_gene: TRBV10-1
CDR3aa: CASSPRLAGEDTDTQYF
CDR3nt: TGCGCCAGCAGTCCCCGACTAGCGGGGGAGGACACAGATACGCAGTATTTT

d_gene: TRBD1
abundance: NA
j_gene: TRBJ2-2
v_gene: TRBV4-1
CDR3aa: CASSRWLGTGGLVGELFF
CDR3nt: TGCGCCAGCAGCCGGTGGCTGGGGACAGGGGGTCTGGTCGGGGAGCTGTTTTTT

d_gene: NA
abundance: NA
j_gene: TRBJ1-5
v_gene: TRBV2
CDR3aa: CASSEIGFNQPQHF
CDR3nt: TGTGCCAGCAGTGAAATCGGGTTCAATCAGCCCCAGCATTTT

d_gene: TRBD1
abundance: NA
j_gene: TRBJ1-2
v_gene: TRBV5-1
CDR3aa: CASSWDSSNYGYTF
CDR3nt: TGCGCCAGCAGCTGGGACAGCTCTAACTATGGCTACACCTTC

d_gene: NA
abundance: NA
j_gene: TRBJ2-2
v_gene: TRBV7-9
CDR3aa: CASSSTSRGGELFF
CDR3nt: TGTGCCAGCAGCTCGACTAGTCGGGGCGGGGAGCTGTTTTTT

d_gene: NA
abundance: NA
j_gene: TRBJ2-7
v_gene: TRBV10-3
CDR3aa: CAISESGGGYEQYF
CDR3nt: TGTGCCATCAGTGAGTCGGGGGGTGGCTACGAGCAGTACTTC

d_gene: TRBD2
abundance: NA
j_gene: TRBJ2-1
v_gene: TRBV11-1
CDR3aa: CASSSGLAGGLGQFF
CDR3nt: TGTGCCAGCAGCTCCGGACTAGCGGGGGGTCTCGGGCAGTTCTTC

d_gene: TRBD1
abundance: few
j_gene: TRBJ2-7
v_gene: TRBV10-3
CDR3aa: CAIIPGQGDHEQYF
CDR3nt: TGTGCCATCATTCCTGGACAGGGGGATCACGAGCAGTACTTC

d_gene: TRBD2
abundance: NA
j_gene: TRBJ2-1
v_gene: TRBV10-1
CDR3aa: CASSGGGGHSNEQFF
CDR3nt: TGCGCCAGCAGTGGGGGGGGAGGGCATTCGAATGAGCAGTTCTTC

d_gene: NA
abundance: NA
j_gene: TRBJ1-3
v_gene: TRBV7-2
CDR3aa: CASSPTRGGNTIYF
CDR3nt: TGTGCCAGCAGCCCCACCCGAGGTGGAAACACCATATATTTT

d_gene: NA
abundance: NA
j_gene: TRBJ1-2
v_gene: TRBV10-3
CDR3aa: CAIKTDSGNYGYTF
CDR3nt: TGTGCCATCAAGACAGACAGCGGGAACTATGGCTACACCTTC

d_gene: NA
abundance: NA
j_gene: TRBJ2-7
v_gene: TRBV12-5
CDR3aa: CASGSTGTTGEQYF
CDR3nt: TGTGCTAGTGGTTCGACTGGAACAACCGGAGAGCAGTACTTC

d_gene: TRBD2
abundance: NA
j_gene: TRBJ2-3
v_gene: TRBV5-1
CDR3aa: CASSLSGGDTQYF
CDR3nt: TGCGCCAGCAGCCTTTCGGGGGGAGATACGCAGTATTTT

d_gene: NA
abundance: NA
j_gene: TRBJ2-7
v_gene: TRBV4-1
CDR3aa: CASSQDWGTDYEQYF
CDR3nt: TGCGCCAGCAGCCAAGACTGGGGGACTGACTACGAGCAGTACTTC

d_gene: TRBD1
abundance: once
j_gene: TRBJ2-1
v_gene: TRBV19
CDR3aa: CASSIRQGVYNEQFF
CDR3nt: TGTGCCAGTAGTATACGACAGGGGGTATACAATGAGCAGTTCTTC

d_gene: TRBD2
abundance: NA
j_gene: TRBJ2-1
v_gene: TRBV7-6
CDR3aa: CASSPSGGRYNEQFF
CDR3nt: TGTGCCAGCAGCCCTAGCGGGGGACGCTACAATGAGCAGTTCTTC

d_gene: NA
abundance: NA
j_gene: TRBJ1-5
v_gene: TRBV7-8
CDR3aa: CASSFRQGHQPQHF
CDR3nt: TGTGCCAGCAGCTTCCGGCAGGGGCATCAGCCCCAGCATTTT

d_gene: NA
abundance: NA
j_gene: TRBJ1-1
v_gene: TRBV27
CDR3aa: CASSLSVNTEAFF
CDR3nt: TGTGCCAGCAGTTTGTCTGTGAACACTGAAGCTTTCTTT

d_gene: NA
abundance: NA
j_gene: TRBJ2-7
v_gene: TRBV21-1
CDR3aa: CASSNDTNPPYEQYF
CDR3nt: TGTGCCAGCAGCAATGACACCAACCCCCCCTACGAGCAGTACTTC

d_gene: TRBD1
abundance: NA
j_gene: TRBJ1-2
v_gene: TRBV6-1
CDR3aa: CASSDLGTGGMHYGYTF
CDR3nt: TGTGCCAGCAGTGATCTGGGGACAGGTGGAATGCACTATGGCTACACCTTC

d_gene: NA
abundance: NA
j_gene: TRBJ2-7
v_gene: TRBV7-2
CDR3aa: CASSSLRRSLYEQYF
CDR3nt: TGTGCCAGCAGTTCGCTGCGGCGGAGTCTCTACGAGCAGTACTTC

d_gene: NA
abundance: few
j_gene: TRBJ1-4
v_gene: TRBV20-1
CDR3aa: CSARLQEKLFF
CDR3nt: TGCAGTGCCAGGCTCCAAGAAAAACTGTTTTTT

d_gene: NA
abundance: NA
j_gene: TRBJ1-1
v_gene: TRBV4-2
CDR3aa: CASSQRYRVNTEAFF
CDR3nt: TGTGCCAGCAGCCAACGATACAGGGTCAACACTGAAGCTTTCTTT

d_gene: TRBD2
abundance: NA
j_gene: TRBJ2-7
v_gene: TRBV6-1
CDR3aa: CASSEYAGEAYEQYF
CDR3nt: TGTGCCAGCAGTGAATACGCGGGAGAGGCGTACGAGCAGTACTTC

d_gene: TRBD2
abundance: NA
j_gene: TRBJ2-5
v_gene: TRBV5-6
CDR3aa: CASSLTSGGVQETQYF
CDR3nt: TGTGCCAGCAGCTTAACTAGCGGGGGGGTCCAAGAGACCCAGTACTTC

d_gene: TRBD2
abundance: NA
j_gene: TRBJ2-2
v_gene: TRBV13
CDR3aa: CASSLGQGLADTGELFF
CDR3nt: TGTGCCAGCAGCTTAGGCCAGGGACTAGCGGACACCGGGGAGCTGTTTTTT

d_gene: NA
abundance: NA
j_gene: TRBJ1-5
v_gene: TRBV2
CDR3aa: CASNRDGNQPQHF
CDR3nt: TGTGCCAGCAACAGGGACGGCAATCAGCCCCAGCATTTT

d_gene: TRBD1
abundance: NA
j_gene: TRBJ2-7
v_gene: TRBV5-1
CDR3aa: CASSLGPGQGFDEQYF
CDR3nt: TGCGCCAGCAGCTTGGGGCCGGGACAGGGGTTCGACGAGCAGTACTTC

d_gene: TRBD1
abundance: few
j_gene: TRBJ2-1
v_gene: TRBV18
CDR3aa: CASSSGQGSYNEQFF
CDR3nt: TGTGCCAGCTCATCGGGACAGGGATCTTACAATGAGCAGTTCTTC